Described below is a single TCR beta chain sequence and its context. This sample was included in a study of blood T cell repertoires in COVID-19. Study at large: Sites in the United States, Italy and Spain provided acute and convalescent COVID-19 samples. The cDNA or gDNA used as material had been derived from T cells, B-cell-depleted T cells, or PBMCs.

In the original processing: Using reference gene primer amplification, nucleated cell counts were estimated. Method: immunoSEQ multiplex PCR; TCRdb's copy keeps in-frame clones and lacks some. From that table come the V and J calls and clone size; the DNA was used to work out D and trimming. The data show about 280,000 clones, with 65% to 90% seen just once and roughly 14% held by the top ten. V lost 7 bases and J lost 1; bases outside the gene matches: 6. CDR3 length: 15 residues. Germline CDR1 reads SGHKS; CDR2 reads YYEKEE (reference sequence). The chain uses TRBV5-5 and TRBJ2-5, with 11 bases fitting TRBD2. Sequences were obtained from peripheral blood. The TCR sequence derives from a human donor in a cohort sampled during active COVID-19. The CDR3 DNA sequence: TGTGCCAGCGGGGGGACTAGCGGTATCCAAGAGACCCAGTACTTC. Amino acids: CASGGTSGIQETQYF.